A selection of T cell receptor beta chains follows, all from one sample in a study of beta chain features in type 1 diabetes. Method: immunoSEQ multiplex PCR; TCRdb's copy keeps in-frame clones and lacks some. The table records a few hundred thousand clones, around 12% of them present only once. Input material: naive CD4+ T cells from blood. Receptors were obtained from a man between 18 and 35 years old in good health. CDR3s include the opening cysteine and the closing phenylalanine or tryptophan. Fields, in order: D gene, J gene, clone size, V gene, CDR3 DNA, CDR3 protein. A D gene is named only where the DNA matches it firmly. Part of the rows lack a size; the others show once, few, many or a class for expanded clones.

D: .; J: TRBJ2-7; size: few; V: TRBV28; DNA: TGTGCCAGCAGAACCCGGGACAAAGCCTACGAGCAGTACTTC; CDR3: CASRTRDKAYEQYF
D: .; J: TRBJ1-1; size: few; V: TRBV30; DNA: TGTGCCTGGGCAGAGAACACTGAAGCTTTCTTT; CDR3: CAWAENTEAFF
D: TRBD2; J: TRBJ2-1; size: .; V: TRBV5-1; DNA: TGCGCCAGCAGCTTGGCCCTAGCGGGAGATAGGAATGAGCAGTTCTTC; CDR3: CASSLALAGDRNEQFF
D: .; J: TRBJ2-3; size: few; V: TRBV19; DNA: TGTGCCAGTAACGGACGCAGGGGCACAGATACGCAGTATTTT; CDR3: CASNGRRGTDTQYF
D: TRBD1; J: TRBJ2-5; size: few; V: TRBV28; DNA: TGTGCCAGCGGGACGGGGACAGGGAAAGAGACCCAGTACTTC; CDR3: CASGTGTGKETQYF
D: TRBD1; J: TRBJ1-1; size: few; V: TRBV5-4; DNA: TGTGCCAGCAGCCCAGACAGGGGGCGTGAAGCTTTCTTT; CDR3: CASSPDRGREAFF
D: .; J: TRBJ2-7; size: .; V: TRBV7-2; DNA: TGTGCCAGCAGCCTTTGGGCCTATACCTACGAGCAGTACTTC; CDR3: CASSLWAYTYEQYF
D: .; J: TRBJ2-1; size: .; V: TRBV6-6; DNA: TGTGCCAGCAGTCCCCGGGCTACCGGAGGCAATGAGCAGTTCTTC; CDR3: CASSPRATGGNEQFF
D: TRBD1; J: TRBJ2-7; size: .; V: TRBV30; DNA: TGTGCCTGGAGTGAACCGGGACAGGGGGCGAAATACGAGCAGTACTTC; CDR3: CAWSEPGQGAKYEQYF
D: .; J: TRBJ1-5; size: few; V: TRBV7-2; DNA: TGCGCCAGCAGCCAAGATACCACGGGGGGGAATCAGCCCCAGCATTTT; CDR3: CASSQDTTGGNQPQHF
D: TRBD2; J: TRBJ2-7; size: .; V: TRBV18; DNA: TGTGCCAGCTCACCATCTTTACTAGCGGGACTATACGAGCAGTACTTC; CDR3: CASSPSLLAGLYEQYF
D: TRBD2; J: TRBJ2-7; size: few; V: TRBV30; DNA: TGTGCCTGGAGCCCTCTGGGCGGGGGGGGATACGAGCAGTACTTC; CDR3: CAWSPLGGGGYEQYF
D: .; J: TRBJ2-6; size: few; V: TRBV4-3; DNA: TGCGCCAGCAGCTCCCAAGGGGTGAGCCTCTCTGGGGCCAACGTCCTGACTTTC; CDR3: CASSSQGVSLSGANVLTF
D: .; J: TRBJ1-5; size: .; V: TRBV18; DNA: TGTGCCAGCTCCCTAACCGGTGTAGGCAATCAGCCCCAGCATTTT; CDR3: CASSLTGVGNQPQHF
D: .; J: TRBJ1-4; size: few; V: TRBV7-2; DNA: TGTGCCAGCAGCTTACAGGGGATCACTAATGAAAAACTGTTTTTT; CDR3: CASSLQGITNEKLFF
D: TRBD1; J: TRBJ2-1; size: few; V: TRBV15; DNA: TGTGCCACCAGCAGACTGCCGGGACAGGGGGGGAATGAGCAGTTCTTC; CDR3: CATSRLPGQGGNEQFF
D: TRBD1; J: TRBJ2-5; size: .; V: TRBV14; DNA: TGTGCCAGCAGCCAAGTTTTCTACAGGGGGTTGGAGACCCAGTACTTC; CDR3: CASSQVFYRGLETQYF
D: TRBD1; J: TRBJ1-1; size: few; V: TRBV7-9; DNA: TGTGCCAGCAGCCCCGGGACAGGGGGGGTTGTGGGCACTGAAGCTTTCTTT; CDR3: CASSPGTGGVVGTEAFF